These 25 T cell receptor beta chains came from one sample sequenced in a study of T cells expressing NK-cell markers. Following a re-call of the 5' RACE reads, TCRdb has one entry per CDR3 protein and lacks DNA. In total, the table holds about 120,000 distinct CDR3 sequences. The sample consisted of blood T cells: a sorted CD56 or NKG2C T cell subset, CD4+ or CD8+ T cells, or bulk PBMC T cells (not recorded which). The receptors come from a woman aged 18 to 75 in good health.

This chain joins TRBV5-6 and TRBJ2-2. This CDR3 is 11 amino acids long. The V gene's germline CDR1 is SGHDT and CDR2 YYEEEE. The CDR3 sequence: CASSFVGELFF.

The gene calls are TRBV28 and TRBJ2-7. The CDR3 has 16 amino acids. Per the germline V gene, CDR1 is MDHEN and CDR2 is SYDVKM. The CDR3 sequence is CASSPGSQEAPLEQYF.

The chain employs TRBV5-6 and TRBJ2-1; TCRdb designates TRBD1, a call that cannot be tested without DNA. CDR1 and CDR2 (germline): SGHDT, YYEEEE. This CDR3 has 12 amino acids. CDR3 region: CATGLGADEQFF.

CDR3 in amino acids: CASSDAGQAGGYTF. The V call is TRBV6-1, the J call TRBJ1-2; no DNA is available, so the TRBD1 call from TCRdb remains unchecked. The CDR3 extends over 14 amino acids. CDR1 MNHNS and CDR2 SASEGT come from the germline V gene.

V usage is TRBV29-1 and J usage is TRBJ2-1; the TRBD2 assignment by TCRdb is unverifiable without DNA. Germline CDR1 SQVTM, CDR2 ANQGSEA. The CDR3 length is 16 residues. CDR3 in amino acids: CSVEGVAGAVYNEQFF.

The rearrangement uses TRBV7-9 and TRBJ1-1; the TCRdb call, TRBD1, lacks DNA for checking. CDR1 SEHNR and CDR2 FQNEAQ come from the germline V gene (reference sequence). There are 15 residues in the CDR3. CDR3: CASSLGQGLNTEAFF.

CDR3 sequence reads: CSVDGWGPTLSTDTQYF. The genes are TRBV29-1 and TRBJ2-3; absent DNA, TCRdb's TRBD1 call cannot be checked. The V gene's germline CDR1 is SQVTM and CDR2 ANQGSEA. The CDR3 is 17 amino acids.

The V and J genes are TRBV18 and TRBJ2-5; TCRdb proposes TRBD2, but this gene call is untestable without DNA. Per germline, CDR1 KGHSH and CDR2 LQKENI. The CDR3 is 16 residues long. The CDR3 is CASSLTALAGQETQYF. Based on the CDR3 plus reference TRBV18 and TRBJ2-5, the full variable domain is NAGVMQNPRHLVRRRGQEARLRCSPMKGHSHVYWYRQLPEEGLKFMVYLQKENIIDESGMPKERFSAEFPKEGPSILRIQQVVRGDSAAYFCASSLTALAGQETQYFGPGTRLLVL.

This chain connects TRBV29-1 to TRBJ2-1; absent DNA, TCRdb's TRBD1 call cannot be checked. CDR3 size: 17 residues. Germline CDR1 reads SQVTM; CDR2 reads ANQGSEA. CDR3: CSVEGLAAPSSYNEQFF.

The J gene is TRBJ1-1, the V gene TRBV9. The V gene's germline CDR1 is SGDLS and CDR2 YYNGEE. The CDR3 has 15 residues. This CDR3 reads CASSVVRVGDTEAFF.

The CDR3 region is CASSPMDRDMNTEAFF. The chain uses TRBV5-1 and TRBJ1-1; TCRdb picks TRBD1, but there is no DNA to check that call. Germline V gene data show CDR1 as SGHRS and CDR2 as YFSETQ. The CDR3 length is 16 residues.

V and J are TRBV7-3 and TRBJ2-1; TCRdb designates TRBD2, a call that cannot be tested without DNA. The CDR3 contains 13 residues. From germline, CDR1 is SGHTA and CDR2 FQGTGA. The CDR3 is CASSSLAGNEQFF.

The chain has TRBV7-9 and TRBJ2-5; there is no DNA to check the TCRdb D call of TRBD1. CDR3 length: 13 residues. The germline gives CDR1 SEHNR, CDR2 FQNEAQ (reference sequence). The CDR3 reads CASSLQGPETQYF.

CDR3 protein: CASSQNGQVVLPYGYTF. This chain links TRBV4-1 with TRBJ1-2; TCRdb lists TRBD1, though no DNA is available to test this call. The CDR3 totals 17 residues. Germline CDR1 is MGHRA and CDR2 is YSYEKL.

The J gene is TRBJ1-4, the V gene TRBV12-3 or TRBV12-4; TCRdb reports TRBD1, a call that lacks DNA to check it against. This CDR3 contains 14 residues. The CDR3 reads CASSFGGRVEKLFF.

The rearrangement uses TRBV29-1 and TRBJ2-1; no DNA is available, so the TRBD2 call from TCRdb remains unchecked. From germline, CDR1 is SQVTM and CDR2 ANQGSEA. This CDR3 comprises 14 residues. The CDR3 loop is CSAQKRGTYNEQFF.

The chain uses TRBV5-4 and TRBJ2-7. Germline loops: CDR1 SGHNT, CDR2 YYREEE (reference sequence). This CDR3 has 15 amino acids. The CDR3 region is CASSLAASHSYEQYF.

The rearrangement links TRBV11-2 to TRBJ1-1; TCRdb proposes TRBD1, but this gene call is untestable without DNA. Germline V gene data show CDR1 as SGHAT and CDR2 as FQNNGV. This CDR3 is 14 amino acids long. The CDR3 loop reads CASSPGPLNTEAFF.

CDR3 amino acids: CSVEGPMNTEAFF. This rearrangement joins TRBV29-1 to TRBJ1-1. CDR1 is SQVTM, CDR2 ANQGSEA, per germline. The CDR3 totals 13 residues.

V gene TRBV5-1 combines with J gene TRBJ2-7; TCRdb gives TRBD2 as the D gene, but with no DNA this cannot be confirmed. This CDR3 is 15 amino acids long. CDR1 is SGHRS, CDR2 YFSETQ, per germline. CDR3 in amino acids: CASSLYEGSFYEQYF.

V and J are TRBV7-9 and TRBJ2-3; TCRdb lists TRBD1, though no DNA is available to test this call. Germline CDR1 reads SEHNR; CDR2 reads FQNEAQ (reference sequence). This CDR3 has 15 amino acids. The CDR3 region is CASSLATGRTDTQYF. Full variable domain (remainder filled in from reference TRBV7-9 and TRBJ2-3): DTGVSQNPRHKITKRGQNVTFRCDPISEHNRLYWYRQTLGQGPEFLTYFQNEAQLEKSRLLSDRFSAERPKGSFSTLEIQRTEQGDSAMYLCASSLATGRTDTQYFGPGTRLTVL.

This chain connects TRBV14 to TRBJ1-2; TCRdb's D gene call, TRBD1, goes unchecked for lack of DNA. Germline V gives CDR1 SGHDN, CDR2 FVKESK. This CDR3 spans 14 amino acids. CDR3 residues: CASSQGQGYYGYTF. The entire variable domain, with the rest obtained from reference TRBV14 and TRBJ1-2, is as follows: EAGVTQFPSHSVIEKGQTVTLRCDPISGHDNLYWYRRVMGKEIKFLLHFVKESKQDESGMPNNRFLAERTGGTYSTLKVQPAELEDSGVYFCASSQGQGYYGYTFGSGTRLTVV.

The chain carries TRBV27 and TRBJ2-3. CDR1 and CDR2 from the germline V gene are MNHEY and SMNVEV (reference sequence). This CDR3 has 13 amino acids. The chain's CDR3 is CASRNENTDTQYF.

The rearrangement uses TRBV19 and TRBJ2-1; TCRdb designates TRBD2, a call that cannot be tested without DNA. Germline-derived CDR1 and CDR2 are LNHDA and SQIVND (reference sequence). The CDR3 extends over 16 amino acids. The CDR3 protein is CASSLGGRASNNEQFF.

V gene TRBV24-1 combines with J gene TRBJ1-1. Germline V gene lookup returns CDR1 KGHDR and CDR2 SFDVKD. The CDR3 is 13 amino acids. CDR3 loop: CATSDRWGTEAFF.